This TCR beta chain was observed in a study of shared clonotypes between healthy human individuals. In the study overall: There were three CD4 naive, three CD4 memory, two CD8 naive and one CD8 memory plates per donor.

It was CD45RO-negative cells, positively selected for CCR7, that made up naive CD8 cells, with terminally differentiated effector memory CD45RA+ cells excluded. Under the authors' procedure: ImmunoSEQ only sent back junction sequences with no quality scores, so filtering was done differently. Here immunoSEQ multiplex PCR was the method, and the copy in TCRdb shows in-frame clones only, minus some. V and J calls plus clone size are reproduced from that table; the DNA served to infer D and trimming. The sample has hundreds of thousands of clones; approximately 96% are singletons. Trimming at V came to 4 bases and at J to 2 bases, leaving 5 bases not matched to a gene. This CDR3 region has 16 residues. Per the germline V gene, CDR1 is LNHNV and CDR2 is YYDKDF (reference sequence).

The chain recombines TRBV15 with TRBJ1-5; 10 bases agree with TRBD1. The sequence was obtained from a woman aged 25-40 years in good health. Sequences were obtained from naive CD8+ T cells sorted from blood. CDR3 nucleotides: TGTGCCACCAGCATGAGGACAGGGGGTGGCAATCAGCCCCAGCATTTT. Its protein is CATSMRTGGGNQPQHF.